Sequencing of this TCR beta chain was carried out in a study of CD8+ T cells in alopecia areata. Broader study findings: Scalp sample data also include resident alphabeta T cells from normal skin.

The V gene's germline CDR1 is MNHEY and CDR2 SMNVEV (reference sequence). V lost 7 bases to trimming and J lost 3 bases; unmatched junction nucleotides: 12. This CDR3 is 17 amino acids long. Documented treatment: oral pan-JAK inhibitor, 5-10 mg twice daily. Alopecia areata patients gave lesional scalp punch biopsies and peripheral blood samples. As for this clone: The antigen is unknown.

RNA, once extracted, was reverse transcribed into cDNA for use as the sequencing template. The data were produced by immunoSEQ multiplex PCR, yet TCRdb's version contains in-frame clones alone and is incomplete. The sample has just over 3,500 clones; 70% are singletons. The V and J genes are TRBV27 and TRBJ2-4; 10 bases fit TRBD1. Sequenced material: skin, taken at week 24, from a patient treated with tofacitinib. The origin of this receptor is a human donor with alopecia areata. The CDR3 DNA is TGTGCCAGCACGTACTTAGGGACAGGGGCGAGCAAAAACATTCAGTACTTC. This gives the protein CASTYLGTGASKNIQYF.